A single T cell receptor (beta chain) is shown here with its context. Primers for the PCR totalled 60 Vbeta and 13 Jbeta. Clones were sequenced by immunoSEQ multiplex PCR, and TCRdb holds only the in-frame ones, with some missing. Of more than 80,000 clones listed, 70% to 75% were seen once; the top ten hold roughly 4.2%. This entry is derived from a study of cytomegalovirus exposure and HLA in healthy donors. Germline-derived CDR1 and CDR2 are GTSNPN and SVGIG (reference sequence). The CDR3 runs 16 residues. Unmatched junction bases numbered 9, after V lost 1 base and J lost 3 bases. The chain carries TRBV30 and TRBJ2-3; TRBD1 agrees at 8 bases. Source material: PBMCs. The clonotype was recovered from a man in his 60s in good health and CMV-seronegative. This CDR3 reads CAWSARQGLKTDTQYF. The CDR3 nucleotides read TGTGCCTGGAGTGCCCGACAGGGGCTGAAGACAGATACGCAGTATTTT.